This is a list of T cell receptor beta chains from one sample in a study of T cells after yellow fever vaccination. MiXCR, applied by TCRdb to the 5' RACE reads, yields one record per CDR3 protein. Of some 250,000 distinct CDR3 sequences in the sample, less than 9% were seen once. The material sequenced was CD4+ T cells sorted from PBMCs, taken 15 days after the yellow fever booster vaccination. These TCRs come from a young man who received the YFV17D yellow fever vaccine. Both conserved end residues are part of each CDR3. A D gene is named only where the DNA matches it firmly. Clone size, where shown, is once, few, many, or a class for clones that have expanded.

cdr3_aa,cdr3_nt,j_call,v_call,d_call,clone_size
CASSSIADNEQFF,TGTGCCAGCAGTTCGATAGCGGACAATGAGCAGTTCTTC,TRBJ2-1,TRBV12-3/TRBV12-4,NA,many
CASSLTGTGTNEKLFF,TGTGCCAGCAGCTTAACAGGGACAGGAACTAATGAAAAACTGTTTTTT,TRBJ1-4,TRBV7-9,TRBD1,many
CASSQRDSSGNTIYF,TGTGCCAGCAGTCAGAGGGATTCCTCTGGAAACACCATATATTTT,TRBJ1-3,TRBV12-3/TRBV12-4,NA,NA
CSASGQGNTGELFF,TGCAGTGCCTCAGGACAGGGGAACACCGGGGAGCTGTTTTTT,TRBJ2-2,TRBV20-1,TRBD1,many
CSANPSGGETQYF,TGCAGTGCTAACCCTAGCGGAGGAGAGACCCAGTACTTC,TRBJ2-5,TRBV20-1,TRBD2,NA
CASSPVVLSTGELFF,TGTGCCAGCAGTCCGGTGGTACTGTCCACCGGGGAGCTGTTTTTT,TRBJ2-2,TRBV3-1,NA,few
CASSLGLGYGYTF,TGCGCCAGCAGCTTGGGACTAGGCTATGGCTACACCTTC,TRBJ1-2,TRBV5-1,NA,few
CASSRGQSTINEQFF,TGTGCCAGCAGTCGGGGACAGAGTACTATCAATGAGCAGTTCTTC,TRBJ2-1,TRBV12-3/TRBV12-4,TRBD1,few
CASSPARATSDSYNEQFF,TGTGCCAGCAGCCCGGCACGAGCCACTAGCGACTCCTACAATGAGCAGTTCTTC,TRBJ2-1,TRBV5-6,TRBD2,few
CSARTGGGSNEKLFF,TGCAGTGCTAGGACAGGGGGCGGATCTAATGAAAAACTGTTTTTT,TRBJ1-4,TRBV20-1,TRBD1,NA
CASSLRRRSTGELFF,TGCGCCAGCAGCTTAAGAAGGAGGAGCACCGGGGAGCTGTTTTTT,TRBJ2-2,TRBV5-1,NA,many
CASSRDGYTF,TGTGCCAGCAGTAGGGATGGCTACACCTTC,TRBJ1-2,TRBV12-3/TRBV12-4,NA,many
CSVVRSVKTEAFF,TGCAGCGTTGTACGATCCGTGAAGACTGAAGCTTTCTTT,TRBJ1-1,TRBV29-1,NA,NA
CASSKAVLAKNIQYF,TGTGCCAGCAGCAAAGCGGTACTAGCCAAAAACATTCAGTACTTC,TRBJ2-4,TRBV21-1,NA,many
CSAPFRATPRETQYF,TGCAGTGCCCCATTTAGGGCTACACCCAGAGAGACCCAGTACTTC,TRBJ2-5,TRBV20-1,NA,NA
CASSRSPNPRETLHF,TGCGCCAGCAGCCGCAGCCCTAACCCGAGGGAGACCCTCCACTTT,TRBJ1-6,TRBV4-3,NA,few
CASSAGGPYEQYF,TGCGCCAGCAGCGCCGGGGGTCCCTACGAGCAGTACTTC,TRBJ2-7,TRBV5-1,NA,few
CASSQSTGSQEQFF,TGCGCCAGCAGCCAATCGACAGGCTCGCAGGAGCAGTTCTTC,TRBJ2-1,TRBV5-1,NA,NA
CASSLGPQGGSETQYF,TGTGCTAGCAGCTTAGGGCCACAGGGAGGGTCGGAGACCCAGTACTTC,TRBJ2-5,TRBV7-7,NA,few
CASSTYRRGEQYF,TGCGCCAGCAGCACATACAGGAGGGGGGAGCAGTACTTC,TRBJ2-7,TRBV5-1,NA,many
CASSLGFPTNYNEQFF,TGTGCCAGCAGCTTAGGTTTCCCTACTAACTACAATGAGCAGTTCTTC,TRBJ2-1,TRBV11-2,NA,many
CSARARYNEQFF,TGCAGTGCTAGAGCCAGATACAATGAGCAGTTCTTC,TRBJ2-1,TRBV20-1,NA,NA
CCASPPLARNSYNEQFF,TGCTGTGCAAGTCCACCTCTAGCGCGAAACTCCTACAATGAGCAGTTCTTC,TRBJ2-1,TRBV20-1,NA,once
CASSLSSSINEQFF,TGTGCCAGCAGCTTAAGCTCCTCCATCAATGAGCAGTTCTTC,TRBJ2-1,TRBV7-2,NA,few
CAISERGYEQYF,TGTGCCATCAGTGAACGAGGCTACGAGCAGTACTTC,TRBJ2-7,TRBV10-3,NA,few
CASSFGTASYGYTF,TGCGCCAGCAGTTTCGGGACAGCGAGCTATGGCTACACCTTC,TRBJ1-2,TRBV5-1,TRBD1,many
CASKRGAGADIQYF,TGTGCCAGCAAACGGGGGGCCGGGGCGGACATTCAGTACTTC,TRBJ2-4,TRBV3-1,NA,few
CASSLDQGNYGYTF,TGTGCCAGCAGCTTGGATCAGGGCAACTATGGCTACACCTTC,TRBJ1-2,TRBV5-5,NA,once
CASSPSGRELFF,TGTGCCAGCAGCCCCTCGGGGCGGGAGCTGTTTTTT,TRBJ2-2,TRBV7-9,NA,NA
CASSHGLTGRAETQYF,TGTGCCAGCAGCCACGGACTGACCGGCAGGGCAGAGACCCAGTACTTC,TRBJ2-5,TRBV6-1,NA,NA
CASSSNKKGYEQYF,TGTGCCAGCAGCTCAAACAAAAAGGGCTACGAGCAGTACTTC,TRBJ2-7,TRBV4-2,NA,NA
CASSRYTGQGMNPYGYTF,TGTGCCAGCAGCCGTTATACGGGACAGGGGATGAATCCCTATGGCTACACCTTC,TRBJ1-2,TRBV5-6,TRBD1,many
CASSLSSGSGTQYF,TGTGCCAGCAGCCTTTCTAGCGGGAGCGGGACCCAGTACTTC,TRBJ2-5,TRBV7-2,TRBD2,few
CASTSGTKYQETQYF,TGCGCCAGCACCTCCGGGACAAAGTACCAAGAGACCCAGTACTTC,TRBJ2-5,TRBV5-1,NA,NA
CASSQDRAFSGNTIYF,TGTGCCAGCAGCCAAGACAGGGCCTTCTCTGGAAACACCATATATTTT,TRBJ1-3,TRBV4-2,NA,few
CASSLANGRSRNNEQFF,TGTGCCAGCAGCTTAGCGAACGGGAGGAGTAGGAACAATGAGCAGTTCTTC,TRBJ2-1,TRBV7-2,TRBD2,few
CASSLEAGGRAAEQYF,TGTGCCAGCAGTTTAGAGGCCGGCGGGAGGGCCGCCGAGCAGTACTTC,TRBJ2-7,TRBV12-3/TRBV12-4,TRBD2,many
CASSYSGQGTYEQYF,TGTGCCAGCAGTTACTCGGGACAGGGGACCTACGAGCAGTACTTC,TRBJ2-7,TRBV6-5,TRBD1,many
CASSLGFGLQETQYF,TGCGCCAGCAGCTTAGGCTTCGGTCTACAAGAGACCCAGTACTTC,TRBJ2-5,TRBV5-1,NA,NA
CSADTGVEQYF,TGCAGTGCTGATACAGGGGTCGAGCAGTACTTC,TRBJ2-7,TRBV20-1,TRBD1,few
CASSPRQGWYEQYF,TGTGCCAGCAGCCCCCGACAGGGATGGTACGAGCAGTACTTC,TRBJ2-7,TRBV7-2,TRBD1,few
CASSLASGTSGRYEQYF,TGTGCCAGCAGCTTAGCGAGCGGGACTAGCGGGAGGTACGAGCAGTACTTC,TRBJ2-7,TRBV7-2,TRBD2,NA
CARREPGTRDRYTF,TGTGCCAGACGCGAACCCGGGACACGGGACCGCTACACCTTC,TRBJ1-2,TRBV6-1,NA,once
CASSLGGGLGEAFF,TGTGCCAGCAGTTTAGGGGGGGGGTTGGGTGAAGCTTTCTTT,TRBJ1-1,TRBV27,NA,few
CSADTAAKNIQYF,TGCAGTGCTGATACAGCAGCCAAAAACATTCAGTACTTC,TRBJ2-4,TRBV20-1,NA,few